The 32 T cell receptor beta chains reported below all come from one sample, sequenced in a study of cytomegalovirus exposure and HLA in healthy donors. PCR involved 60 Vbeta and 13 Jbeta primers. The assay was immunoSEQ multiplex PCR, and TCRdb's table has in-frame clones only and misses some. This repertoire shows 95,000 to 150,000 clones, 75% to 85% found once; its top ten account for 8.9%. The sample consisted of PBMCs. The receptors stem from a man in his thirties or forties in good health and CMV-seropositive.

This chain connects TRBV19 to TRBJ2-1; 12 nucleotides match TRBD1. Germline V gene data show CDR1 as LNHDA and CDR2 as SQIVND (reference sequence). This CDR3 contains 15 residues. Germline trimming cut 3 bases from V and 7 bases from J; bases unmatched to any gene: 4. The CDR3 coding sequence is TGTGCCAGTAGTATCGGGACAGGGGGCATTAATGAGCAGTTCTTC. It encodes CASSIGTGGINEQFF.

The J gene is TRBJ2-5, the V gene TRBV18; D is ambiguous. Germline CDR1 and CDR2: KGHSH and LQKENI. This CDR3 is 12 amino acids long. Deletions cut 6 bases from V and 0 bases from J, with 5 bases between. The CDR3 nucleotides are TGTGCCAGCTCCCGGTACCAAGAGACCCAGTACTTC. Its protein product is CASSRYQETQYF.

This clone was detected a few times. The rearrangement joins TRBV6-1 to TRBJ2-7; D might be TRBD1 (6 bases). In germline, CDR1 is MNHNS, CDR2 SASEGT. The CDR3 has 15 residues. Between the trimmed V and J ends, which lost 6 bases and 3 bases, there was a span of 18 bases. The CDR3 reads CASRSTGRQGYEQYF. DNA for the CDR3: TGTGCCAGCAGATCCACAGGGAGACAAGGCTACGAGCAGTACTTC.

The chain is built from TRBV6-1 and TRBJ1-4; 7 bases agree with TRBD1. Trimming took 3 bases from V and 8 from J; bases not matched to a gene: 6. This CDR3 contains 14 residues. CDR1 and CDR2 (germline): MNHNS, SASEGT. The CDR3: CASSDWTGREKLFF. CDR3 coding DNA: TGTGCCAGCAGTGACTGGACAGGACGAGAAAAACTGTTTTTT.

The CDR3 loop is CASSLVGTGQYNEKLFF. CDR3 coding DNA: TGTGCCAGCAGCTTAGTTGGGACAGGGCAATATAATGAAAAACTGTTTTTT. The J gene is TRBJ1-4, the V gene TRBV13; 9 bases line up with TRBD1. This CDR3 has 17 residues. Germline V gene lookup returns CDR1 PRHDT and CDR2 FYEKMQ (reference sequence). The V and J ends lost 1 base and 4 bases, in that order; junction bases with no gene match: 7.

The chain carries TRBV10-3 and TRBJ2-5, with a weak D call TRBD1 (6 bases). Trimming pared 4 bases from V and 4 bases from J, leaving 13 bases between. This CDR3 is built from 14 residues. The germline V gene encodes CDR1 ENHRY and CDR2 SYGVKD. As DNA, the CDR3 is TGTGCCATCAGTGGAACGGAAGGGGGAGAGACCCAGTACTTC. Translating it yields CAISGTEGGETQYF.

The rearrangement uses TRBV2 and TRBJ1-4; 10 nucleotides match TRBD1. CDR3 size: 14 residues. Germline values: CDR1 SNHLY, CDR2 FYNNEI. J lost 8 bases, V lost 6 bases, and 6 bases had no gene match. The CDR3 is CASRRDRGGEKLFF. In DNA form, the CDR3 reads TGTGCCAGCAGGAGGGACAGGGGAGGGGAAAAACTGTTTTTT.

Here the CDR3 DNA reads TGTGCCTGGAGTGCAGGACAGCGAAATGGGGAGCAGTACTTC. Translating it yields CAWSAGQRNGEQYF. The chain uses TRBV30 and TRBJ2-7; D possibly corresponds to TRBD1 (6 bases). In germline, CDR1 is GTSNPN, CDR2 SVGIG (reference sequence). The length of the CDR3 is 14 residues. V gave up 1 base and J gave up 7 bases, with 17 bases separating them.

The rearrangement uses TRBV7-3 and TRBJ2-1; TRBD2 might be the D (6 bases). V gave up 1 base and J gave up 4 bases, with 11 bases separating them. Looked up from germline, CDR1 is SGHTA and CDR2 is FQGTGA. This CDR3 has 15 residues. The CDR3 nucleotides read TGTGCCAGCAGCTTAATCGGTGGAGGGTACAATGAGCAGTTCTTC. This encodes CASSLIGGGYNEQFF.

V usage is TRBV28 and J usage is TRBJ1-4, with a tentative D call TRBD1 (5 bases). CDR1 and CDR2 (germline): MDHEN, SYDVKM. The CDR3 runs 17 residues. V was trimmed by 2 bases and J by 5 bases, leaving 18 bases between them. The CDR3 DNA sequence: TGTGCCAGCAGTTTACATGACAGTCCGGGCTACAATGAAAAACTGTTTTTT. This sequence encodes CASSLHDSPGYNEKLFF.

The V and J genes are TRBV15 and TRBJ2-5; 11 nucleotides line up with TRBD1. Germline V gives CDR1 LNHNV, CDR2 YYDKDF (reference sequence). V lost 3 bases and J lost 4; bases outside the gene matches: 4. The CDR3 runs to 15 residues. CDR3 nucleotide sequence: TGTGCCACCAGCAGTGGACAGGGGGCAACAGAGACCCAGTACTTC. It yields the protein CATSSGQGATETQYF.

V and J are TRBV7-3 and TRBJ1-2; TRBD1 agrees at 12 bases. The CDR3 extends over 18 amino acids. CDR1 is SGHTA, CDR2 FQGTGA, per germline. With 5 bases clipped from V and 3 bases from J, the junction kept 13 bases outside the gene matches. CDR3 in DNA: TGTGCCAGCAGCCCGGGGACAGGGGGCGAACGGGTGGACTATGGCTACACCTTC. Translation: CASSPGTGGERVDYGYTF.

This clone was seen only once. The rearrangement uses TRBV7-9 and TRBJ1-3; D possibly corresponds to TRBD1 (6 bases). Trimming took 3 bases from V and 2 from J, leaving 11 bases between them. The CDR3 is 15 residues long. Looked up from germline, CDR1 is SEHNR and CDR2 is FQNEAQ (reference sequence). The CDR3 DNA reads as TGTGCCAGCAGCTTCCCAGGGGAGACTGGAAACACCATATATTTT. Translated, it gives CASSFPGETGNTIYF.

The chain joins TRBV19 to TRBJ1-6, with TRBD1 identical over 10 bases. V shed 6 bases, J shed 10 bases, and the junction held 6 bases outside the gene matches. The CDR3 loop spans 14 amino acids. Germline loops: CDR1 LNHDA, CDR2 SQIVND (reference sequence). The CDR3 bases are TGTGCCAGTAGCGCCGGGACAGGGGAATCACCCCTCCACTTT. Amino acid sequence: CASSAGTGESPLHF.

This chain's CDR3 is CASSQVSSGDNRLETQYF. The DNA of the CDR3 is TGTGCCAGCAGCCAAGTTTCTTCGGGAGACAACAGACTTGAGACCCAGTACTTC. The chain uses TRBV4-2 and TRBJ2-5; weak D call: TRBD2 (6 bases). Trimming took 1 base from V and 5 from J, leaving 23 bases between them. CDR1 is LGHNA and CDR2 is YNFKEQ in the germline V gene. This CDR3 has 18 amino acids.

The gene calls are TRBV5-6 and TRBJ1-3; D may be TRBD1 (5 bases). This CDR3 contains 15 residues. In germline, CDR1 is SGHDT, CDR2 YYEEEE. Deletions cut 4 bases from V and 0 bases from J, with 11 bases between. The CDR3 spells CASSPGLRSGNTIYF. As DNA, the CDR3 is TGTGCCAGCAGCCCGGGACTCCGCTCTGGAAACACCATATATTTT.

As regards this clone: Without the conserved terminal phenylalanine or tryptophan, this CDR3 likely stems from a read error. It is unclear where the CDR3 begins or ends on the DNA, so no DNA is shown, and the CDR3 is as TCRdb lists it. The rearrangement uses TRBV7-9 and TRBJ2-7; TRBD2, the table's D call, was not compared with the DNA. 12 amino acids form the CDR3, both terminal residues included. Germline values: CDR1 SEHNR, CDR2 FQNEAQ (reference sequence). The CDR3 protein is CASSTKGRGAVI.

There are a few counts of this clone. The chain couples TRBV10-3 to TRBJ1-4; TRBD1 matches 10 bases. Germline V gene lookup returns CDR1 ENHRY and CDR2 SYGVKD. This CDR3 has 15 amino acids. J gave up 6 bases and V 8 bases, and 9 bases lay outside the gene matches. Written as DNA, the CDR3 is TGTGCCATCGGGAAGACCGGGACAGGGGATGAAAAACTGTTTTTT. Encoded protein: CAIGKTGTGDEKLFF.

This clone has only a few counts. The chain couples TRBV7-8 to TRBJ2-2; 7 bases fit TRBD1. Per germline, CDR1 SGHVS and CDR2 FQNEAQ. CDR3 length: 15 residues. Trimming at V came to 2 bases and at J to 3 bases, leaving 3 bases not matched to a gene. In DNA form, the CDR3 reads TGTGCCAGCAGCTTAACGGGGACAGACACCGGGGAGCTGTTTTTT. It yields the protein CASSLTGTDTGELFF.

This clone has just a few counts. The chain has TRBV4-1 and TRBJ1-4; unclear D gene. The length of the CDR3 is 16 residues. Germline V gives CDR1 MGHRA, CDR2 YSYEKL. Trimming stripped 2 bases from V and 8 bases from J, with 18 bases between. In DNA form, the CDR3 reads TGCGCCAGCAGCCAACCCGGAGGGCGGCGAGACGAAAAACTGTTTTTT. This codes for CASSQPGGRRDEKLFF.

V is TRBV7-3 and J is TRBJ2-1; perhaps TRBD1 as D (5 bases). The CDR3 contains 16 residues. Germline lookup yields CDR1 SGHTA and CDR2 FQGTGA. V lost 1 base and J 0 bases, leaving 10 bases between the germline ends. This CDR3 reads CASSLNGALSYNEQFF. Here the CDR3 DNA reads TGTGCCAGCAGCTTAAATGGGGCACTCTCCTACAATGAGCAGTTCTTC.

This chain uses TRBV6-6 with TRBJ2-3; D gene unclear. The germline gives CDR1 MNHNY, CDR2 SVGAGI (reference sequence). V was clipped by 5 bases and J by 4 bases, with 16 bases between them. The CDR3 is 15 amino acids. DNA of the CDR3: TGTGCCAGCAGTCTGCCAGGTGTGGGCCCAGATACGCAGTATTTT. Translating it yields CASSLPGVGPDTQYF.

The genes are TRBV2 and TRBJ1-1, with TRBD1 identical over 8 bases. The CDR3 has 14 amino acids. J lost 1 base, V lost 11 bases, and 9 bases had no gene match. Germline V lookup: CDR1 SNHLY, CDR2 FYNNEI. The CDR3 is CASNTQGGNTEAFF. The CDR3, as DNA: TGTGCCTCAAATACACAGGGGGGGAACACTGAAGCTTTCTTT.

The chain carries TRBV10-1 and TRBJ2-3; 11 nucleotides agree with TRBD2. V gave up 8 bases and J gave up 0 bases; unmatched junction bases: 10. The CDR3 is 17 residues long. CDR1 and CDR2 (germline): WNHNN, SYGVQD (reference sequence). CDR3 nucleotide sequence: TGCGCCAGCTCCGGAGGAACTAGCGGGGGCAGCACAGATACGCAGTATTTT. Protein product: CASSGGTSGGSTDTQYF.

The chain links TRBV5-1 to TRBJ1-1, with 7 positions matching TRBD1. This CDR3 is built from 14 residues. Germline V CDR1 and CDR2: SGHRS, YFSETQ. The V and J ends lost 4 bases and 1 base, in that order; junction bases with no gene match: 4. CDR3 DNA: TGCGCCAGCAGCGCCGGGACAGCGAACACTGAAGCTTTCTTT. Amino acid sequence: CASSAGTANTEAFF.

J is TRBJ1-1 and V is TRBV2, with D possibly TRBD1 on 5 matching bases. The CDR3 is 13 residues long. The V gene's germline CDR1 is SNHLY and CDR2 FYNNEI. Trimming pared 2 bases from V and 10 bases from J, leaving 14 bases between. CDR3 sequence reads: CASSERWVGGAFF. CDR3 DNA: TGTGCCAGCAGTGAAAGGTGGGTGGGGGGAGCTTTCTTT. Full variable domain (remainder filled in from reference TRBV2 and TRBJ1-1): EPEVTQTPSHQVTQMGQEVILRCVPISNHLYFYWYRQILGQKVEFLVSFYNNEISEKSEIFDDQFSVERPDGSNFTLKIRSTKLEDSAMYFCASSERWVGGAFFGQGTRLTVV.

Comments on this clone: Germline is not matched at one junction end, which may reflect a read error. V gene TRBV7-3 combines with J gene TRBJ1-1, with D unresolved. The V gene's germline CDR1 is SGHTA and CDR2 FQGTGA. The CDR3 runs 13 residues. CDR3 DNA: TGTTCCAGCAGCTCGACCCAACAGACTATTGCTTTCTTT. Translated: CSSSSTQQTIAFF.

The J gene is TRBJ2-3, the V gene TRBV10-1, with 7 bases aligning to TRBD1. Trimming removed 8 bases from V and 3 bases from J; junction bases left unmatched: 5. The CDR3 extends over 13 amino acids. The V gene's germline CDR1 is WNHNN and CDR2 SYGVQD (reference sequence). The CDR3 protein is CASGDRATDTQYF. CDR3 sequence (DNA): TGCGCCAGCGGCGACAGGGCGACAGATACGCAGTATTTT.

Concerning this clone itself: Other DNA sequences in the same sample also yield this CDR3. The chain employs TRBV6-1 and TRBJ2-2; D is perhaps TRBD1 (5 bases). The CDR3 consists of 17 residues. Germline lookup yields CDR1 MNHNS and CDR2 SASEGT. V was shortened by 1 base and J by 2 bases, with 14 bases between the two germline ends. Written as DNA, the CDR3 is TGTGCCAGCAGTGAAGGATGGGGCACTACTAACACCGGGGAGCTGTTTTTT. Protein: CASSEGWGTTNTGELFF.

This clone was seen only once. The rearrangement joins TRBV6-6 to TRBJ2-3; 9 bases line up with TRBD1. Germline assignment: CDR1 MNHNY and CDR2 SVGAGI (reference sequence). J lost 4 bases, V lost 6 bases, and 8 bases had no gene match. The length of the CDR3 is 15 residues. The CDR3 DNA reads as TGTGCCAGCAGGACCCGGGACAGGGTGGCAGATACGCAGTATTTT. Its protein is CASRTRDRVADTQYF.

The CDR3 DNA follows: TGCGCCAGCAGCGTGGACAGGTTCTATGTTGGCTACACCTTC. Protein: CASSVDRFYVGYTF. The chain recombines TRBV5-1 with TRBJ1-2, with 7 bases lining up with TRBD1. V trimming: 4 bases; J trimming: 7 bases; junction bases outside the gene matches: 10. Germline V gene data show CDR1 as SGHRS and CDR2 as YFSETQ. The CDR3 totals 14 residues.

CDR3 bases: TGTGCCAGCAGCCCGGCTAGCGGGGAGCTCGGGACCCAGTACTTC. Translating gives CASSPASGELGTQYF. The genes are TRBV6-4 and TRBJ2-5; 9 bases match TRBD2. CDR3 length equals 15 residues. Germline V gene sequence: CDR1 MRHNA, CDR2 SNTAGT. Losses at the gene ends were 6 bases for V and 7 bases for J; bases not matched to a gene: 12.